This T cell receptor (beta chain) appears in the sequencing data of a study of immune cell composition in non-small cell lung cancer. As for the study in general: Most cases were lung adenocarcinoma or squamous cell carcinoma.

For this clone: Its antigen remains unidentified.

Template was genomic DNA from frozen, unsorted single-cell suspensions. Per germline, CDR1 KGHSH and CDR2 LQKENI. This CDR3 region has 15 residues. The V and J ends lost 1 base and 1 base respectively, with 7 bases between them. The study's findings and limits: Tumour TCR-beta clonality was not significantly tied to smoking pack-years. Top 10 clone scores and clonality were higher in squamous than adenocarcinoma.

Assay used: immunoSEQ multiplex PCR; TCRdb lists only in-frame clones, some missing. The table records approximately 2,100 clones, more than 60% of them present only once. The source material was lung tumor tissue. The V call is TRBV18, the J call TRBJ2-2; no reliable D call. The clonotype was recovered from a human donor with non-small cell lung cancer. CDR3: CASSPRARNTGELFF. The CDR3 DNA follows: TGTGCCAGCTCACCACGTGCGCGGAACACCGGGGAGCTGTTTTTT.